This is a list of T cell receptor beta chains from one sample in a study of vaccination effects on CD4 cells after COVID-19. Their specific antigens are unknown. TCRdb's copy holds only in-frame clones and misses some; the assay was immunoSEQ multiplex PCR. The sample lists roughly 30,000 clones, less than 80% occurring once. Here the sequenced sample was CD4+ T cells from PBMCs cultured with HCoV-OC43 spike peptides, taken before COVID-19 vaccination. The source of these receptors is a human donor who received a COVID-19 vaccine. Both conserved end residues are part of each CDR3. A clone size is listed for some rows: how often the clone was seen (once, few, many), or a class if it is expanded.

v_call clone_size cdr3_length cdr3_aa
TRBV19 . 15 CASEGTGTPQNIQYF
TRBV24-1 . 15 CATSDFPPPGETQYF
TRBV5-4 few 12 CASSLWGNGYTF
TRBV2 few 13 CASNLGTGETQYF
TRBV6-5 . 14 CASIDPSQSYEQYF
TRBV6-5 . 14 CASSNVVGDTEAFF
TRBV5-1 . 24 CASSLVGTPTGLAGGRSSYNEQFF
TRBV7-2 . 14 CASRRDRSSLEAFF
TRBV20-1 few 11 CSGGRGGEQYF
TRBV7-2 . 13 CASSPLSGQPQHF
TRBV7-2 . 15 CASSLGMGGNYGYTF
TRBV5-8 once 15 CASSLVTGTGVEQYF
TRBV19 once 15 CASTPAGGGNQPQHF
TRBV28 . 15 CASSLSDRGSYEQYF
TRBV28 . 16 CASSSPGGIGTYEQYF
TRBV7-2 . 15 CATTLAGGPTDTQYF
TRBV30 . 14 CAWSPYLANYGYTF
TRBV4-1 . 16 CASSERMGQGKDTQYF
TRBV6-5 . 14 CASTHQELNQPQHF
TRBV7-9 few 16 CASSRAQPGHGSPLHF
TRBV5-4 . 14 CASKLAGETYEQYF
TRBV12-3/TRBV12-4 . 10 CASSVLSGTF
TRBV2 . 14 CASSGMGAPGELFF
TRBV18 . 14 CASSPGPAQEKLFF
TRBV2 once 13 CASSGDHNSPLHF
TRBV29-1 . 14 CSAPRGNLGTEAFF
TRBV5-4 . 12 CATREGLGGYTF
TRBV30 . 13 CAWSLGTGFEAFF
TRBV2 . 15 CASRETSVSYNEQFF
TRBV19 . 16 CAIRPQGSLRDTEAFF
TRBV5-4 few 14 CASSLRGGSSPLHF